This T cell receptor beta chain was identified during a study of neoadjuvant anti-PD-1 for oral cavity cancer. This table comes from immunoSEQ multiplex PCR, and its TCRdb copy is limited to in-frame clones, with some not included. The sample yields roughly 7,000 clones, over 65% seen once. The patients had HPV-negative, locally advanced oral cavity squamous cell carcinoma. This clone showed up just a few times. The specimen was PBMCs, collected before nivolumab (anti-PD-1) treatment. This receptor was identified in a person aged 35-80 years with oral cavity squamous cell carcinoma.

CDR3 DNA: TGTGCCAGCAGCTTAGTTAAGGGGTCAGGTACTGAAGCTTTCTTT. Its protein is CASSLVKGSGTEAFF. This chain connects TRBV7-2 to TRBJ1-1, with D perhaps matching TRBD1 (5 bases). The CDR3 sequence is 15 residues long. Germline CDR1 is SGHTA and CDR2 is FQGNSA. Trimming left V 1 base short and J 5 bases short, with 14 bases between.